What follows are 20 T cell receptor beta chains derived from one specimen sequenced in a study of cytomegalovirus exposure and HLA in healthy donors. Clones were sequenced by immunoSEQ multiplex PCR, and TCRdb holds only the in-frame ones, with some missing. The sample holds 150,000 to 200,000 clones, around 88% seen once. The sample was PBMCs. These receptors were collected from a young woman in good health and CMV-seronegative.

The chain couples TRBV4-1 to TRBJ2-5; 9 nucleotides match TRBD1. Germline values: CDR1 MGHRA, CDR2 YSYEKL. The V and J ends lost 3 bases and 1 base, in that order; junction bases with no gene match: 9. The CDR3 consists of 17 residues. CDR3 in amino acids: CASSHSTRTGVQETQYF. CDR3 nucleotides: TGCGCCAGCAGCCACAGTACTCGGACAGGGGTCCAAGAGACCCAGTACTTC.

CDR3 loop: CASSYGESTDTQYF. The CDR3 DNA sequence: TGCGCCAGCAGCTATGGGGAGAGCACAGATACGCAGTATTTT. The chain joins TRBV5-1 to TRBJ2-3; perhaps TRBD2 as D (5 bases). The CDR3 consists of 14 residues. V shed 3 bases and J shed 0 bases, with 8 bases lying between them. Germline V gene data show CDR1 as SGHRS and CDR2 as YFSETQ.

Here the CDR3 reads CAIGGGSNQPQHF. In DNA, the CDR3 is TGTGCCATTGGGGGGGGCAGCAATCAGCCCCAGCATTTT. This chain joins TRBV19 and TRBJ1-5, with D maybe TRBD1 (6 bases). From germline, CDR1 is LNHDA and CDR2 SQIVND (reference sequence). Trimming left V 10 bases short and J 1 base short, with 11 bases between. This CDR3 region has 13 residues.

This clone has a handful of counts. This sequence joins TRBV7-2 and TRBJ2-4; TRBD2 matches at 10 bases. This CDR3 region has 17 residues. Germline CDR1 reads SGHTA; CDR2 reads FQGNSA. V was pared by 1 base and J by 0 bases, with 3 bases of the junction left unmatched. In nucleotides, the CDR3 is TGTGCCAGCAGCTTAGGGCTAGCGGGGGCAGCCAAAAACATTCAGTACTTC. Translating it yields CASSLGLAGAAKNIQYF.

The count of this clone is one. The rearrangement uses TRBV5-1 and TRBJ2-6, with 7 bases matching TRBD1. This CDR3 comprises 16 residues. Germline V CDR1 and CDR2: SGHRS, YFSETQ. Trimming took 4 bases from V and 2 from J; bases not matched to a gene: 6. The CDR3 region is CASSHLTGAGANVLTF. As DNA, the CDR3 is TGCGCCAGCAGCCATCTTACAGGGGCTGGGGCCAACGTCCTGACTTTC.

The chain has TRBV11-3 and TRBJ2-1; TRBD2 is a possible D gene (6 bases). The CDR3 has 11 residues. Trimming removed 4 bases from V and 12 bases from J, with 10 bases in between. CDR1 is SGHNT and CDR2 is YENEEA in the germline V gene. The CDR3 bases are TGTGCCAGCAGCTCTGAGGGAGGGCAGTTCTTC. It codes for CASSSEGGQFF.

This CDR3 is CASSISQGLAGGYTF. The CDR3 region has the DNA TGTGCCAGTAGTATATCACAGGGGTTAGCGGGAGGCTACACCTTC. This sequence joins TRBV19 and TRBJ1-2, with 7 nucleotides matching TRBD1. The V gene's germline CDR1 is LNHDA and CDR2 SQIVND (reference sequence). The CDR3 runs to 15 residues. V lost 2 bases, J lost 8 bases, and 11 bases stayed unmatched.

This rearrangement joins TRBV4-3 to TRBJ2-3, with TRBD2 matching over 13 bases. CDR1 and CDR2 from the germline V gene are LGHNA and YSLEER. The length of the CDR3 is 17 residues. Trimming at V came to 2 bases and at J to 6 bases, leaving 8 bases not matched to a gene. CDR3 sequence: CASSQSTSGRAFDTQYF. The CDR3, as DNA: TGCGCCAGCAGCCAATCTACTAGCGGGAGGGCCTTTGATACGCAGTATTTT.

The DNA of the CDR3 is TGCGCCAGCAGCTTTAGACAGGGGACGGTTAGTGAAGCTTTCTTT. This translates into CASSFRQGTVSEAFF. The chain links TRBV5-1 to TRBJ1-1; TRBD1 matches at 8 bases. Trimming removed 2 bases from V and 7 bases from J; junction bases left unmatched: 10. CDR1 SGHRS and CDR2 YFSETQ come from the germline V gene. The CDR3 is made up of 15 amino acids.

The rearrangement uses TRBV30 and TRBJ1-2; TRBD1 aligns across 9 bases. CDR1 is GTSNPN and CDR2 is SVGIG in the germline V gene (reference sequence). The CDR3 covers 16 residues. The V gene end was trimmed by 3 bases and the J gene end by 2 bases; junction bases not matched to a gene: 10. CDR3 loop: CAWSLGTGKRNYGYTF. The CDR3, as DNA: TGTGCCTGGAGCCTGGGGACAGGGAAGAGAAACTATGGCTACACCTTC.

This clone was detected once. The chain uses TRBV4-3 and TRBJ2-1, with 9 bases fitting TRBD1. The CDR3 has 16 amino acids. Trimming removed 0 bases from V and 4 bases from J; junction bases left unmatched: 4. The germline V gene encodes CDR1 LGHNA and CDR2 YSLEER. The CDR3, as DNA: TGCGCCAGCAGCCAAGAGCTACAGGGGGCGTACAATGAGCAGTTCTTC. Translated: CASSQELQGAYNEQFF.

The sample holds one count of this clone. This chain connects TRBV5-1 to TRBJ2-7; TRBD1 aligns across 7 bases. The germline V gene encodes CDR1 SGHRS and CDR2 YFSETQ. The CDR3 runs to 14 residues. After removal of 2 bases from V and 0 bases from J, the junction contained 2 bases not matched to a gene. The CDR3 region is CASSFDRASYEQYF. Written as DNA, the CDR3 is TGCGCCAGCAGCTTTGACAGGGCCTCCTACGAGCAGTACTTC.

CDR3 coding DNA: TGTGCCTGGAGTCAGGGGGTAGGTTCACCCCTCCACTTT. Encoded protein: CAWSQGVGSPLHF. The chain couples TRBV30 to TRBJ1-6; TRBD1 matches at 7 bases. Germline CDR1 GTSNPN, CDR2 SVGIG (reference sequence). Losses at the gene ends were 2 bases for V and 9 bases for J; bases not matched to a gene: 4. This CDR3 contains 13 residues.

The V call is TRBV2, the J call TRBJ1-3; no definite D call. V was shortened by 2 bases and J by 6 bases, with 5 bases between the two germline ends. The CDR3 consists of 12 residues. Germline CDR1 is SNHLY and CDR2 is FYNNEI. CDR3 sequence (DNA): TGTGCCAGCAGTGAATACTTAAACACCATATATTTT. It translates to CASSEYLNTIYF.

CDR3 sequence (DNA): TGTGCCAGCAGTTTAGCGGGAGGGCCAAGAGATACGCAGTATTTT. As protein: CASSLAGGPRDTQYF. The chain combines TRBV27 with TRBJ2-3; 9 nucleotides align to TRBD2. From germline, CDR1 is MNHEY and CDR2 SMNVEV (reference sequence). Losses at the gene ends were 2 bases for V and 5 bases for J; bases not matched to a gene: 5. The CDR3 contains 15 residues.

The chain recombines TRBV10-3 with TRBJ1-2; TRBD1 is a possible D gene (5 bases). V dropped 5 bases and J dropped 5 bases, with 18 bases sitting between them. The CDR3 runs to 15 residues. Germline CDR1 ENHRY, CDR2 SYGVKD. This CDR3 is CAISHRFPNAYGYTF. CDR3 nucleotide sequence: TGTGCCATCAGTCACAGGTTCCCCAACGCATATGGCTACACCTTC.

V and J are TRBV13 and TRBJ2-5, with 10 bases matching TRBD2. CDR1 PRHDT and CDR2 FYEKMQ come from the germline V gene (reference sequence). The CDR3 is made up of 16 amino acids. Unmatched junction bases numbered 6, after V lost 0 bases and J lost 5 bases. CDR3 in DNA: TGTGCCAGCAGCTTAGGCCTAGCGGGAGTGGGGGAGACCCAGTACTTC. Translating gives CASSLGLAGVGETQYF.

V and J are TRBV5-1 and TRBJ2-7; TRBD2 matches 9 bases. The CDR3 is made up of 14 amino acids. The germline gives CDR1 SGHRS, CDR2 YFSETQ. Trimming at V came to 3 bases and at J to 3 bases, leaving 4 bases not matched to a gene. The CDR3 sequence is CASSSSSGGYEQYF. CDR3 coding DNA: TGCGCCAGCAGCTCTAGTAGCGGGGGCTACGAGCAGTACTTC.

The gene calls are TRBV30 and TRBJ2-1, with 10 bases aligning to TRBD2. From germline, CDR1 is GTSNPN and CDR2 SVGIG (reference sequence). CDR3 length: 15 residues. Trimming at V came to 4 bases and at J to 2 bases, leaving 5 bases not matched to a gene. The CDR3 region has the DNA TGTGCCTGGACGGGCCTAGCGGGGGCCTACAATGAGCAGTTCTTC. Amino acids: CAWTGLAGAYNEQFF.

V gene TRBV12-5 combines with J gene TRBJ2-1; 11 positions agree with TRBD2. From germline, CDR1 is LGHNT and CDR2 FRNRAP. V lost 5 bases, J lost 4 bases, and 7 bases stayed unmatched. This CDR3 is 16 amino acids long. CDR3 in amino acids: CASGTGTSGVYNEQFF. In DNA form, the CDR3 reads TGTGCTAGTGGTACCGGGACTAGCGGAGTTTACAATGAGCAGTTCTTC. Full variable domain (outside the CDR3, taken from reference TRBV12-5 and TRBJ2-1): DARVTQTPRHKVTEMGQEVTMRCQPILGHNTVFWYRQTMMQGLELLAYFRNRAPLDDSGMPKDRFSAEMPDATLATLKIQPSEPRDSAVYFCASGTGTSGVYNEQFFGPGTRLTVL.